This passage covers 12 T cell receptor beta chains from one sample sequenced in a study of cytomegalovirus exposure and HLA in healthy donors. Both 60 Vbeta primers and 13 Jbeta primers went into the PCR. Data came from immunoSEQ multiplex PCR; TCRdb stores just in-frame clones and leaves some out. The sample includes roughly 80,000 clones, approximately 61% of them seen just once. The sample taken for sequencing was PBMCs. Receptors were obtained from a woman aged 45-60 years in good health and CMV-seropositive.

V gene TRBV5-4 combines with J gene TRBJ2-7, with 7 bases that match TRBD1. The CDR3 has 15 amino acids. Per the germline V gene, CDR1 is SGHNT and CDR2 is YYREEE (reference sequence). The V and J ends lost 4 bases and 2 bases, in that order; junction bases with no gene match: 9. Here the CDR3 DNA reads TGTGCCAGCAGCAACCCTGGACAGGAGGCCTACGAGCAGTACGTC. This sequence encodes CASSNPGQEAYEQYV.

The V gene is TRBV29-1, the J gene TRBJ1-4; perhaps TRBD1 as D (6 bases). The CDR3 length is 14 residues. With 6 bases removed from V and 8 bases from J, the gap between germline ends came to 19 bases. The germline CDR1 and CDR2 sequences are SQVTM and ANQGSEA. The CDR3 region is CSVKDGTPEEKLFF. As DNA, the CDR3 is TGCAGCGTCAAAGACGGGACACCCGAAGAAAAACTGTTTTTT. The whole variable domain, remainder taken from reference TRBV29-1 and TRBJ1-4, is SAVISQKPSRDICQRGTSLTIQCQVDSQVTMMFWYRQQPGQSLTLIATANQGSEATYESGFVIDKFPISRPNLTFSTLTVSNMSPEDSSIYLCSVKDGTPEEKLFFGSGTQLSVL.

This clone was observed a few times. V and J are TRBV5-1 and TRBJ2-1; 7 nucleotides agree with TRBD1. The germline CDR1 and CDR2 sequences are SGHRS and YFSETQ. CDR3 length: 14 residues. V gave up 1 base and J gave up 6 bases; unmatched junction bases: 4. In DNA form, the CDR3 reads TGCGCCAGCAGCTTGCTCTCAGGGGGCAATGAGCAGTTCTTC. It encodes CASSLLSGGNEQFF. The variable domain in full, completed from reference TRBV5-1 and TRBJ2-1, reads KAGVTQTPRYLIKTRGQQVTLSCSPISGHRSVSWYQQTPGQGLQFLFEYFSETQRNKGNFPGRFSGRQFSNSRSEMNVSTLELGDSALYLCASSLLSGGNEQFFGPGTRLTVL.

This clone showed up just a few times. The chain is built from TRBV9 and TRBJ2-2, with 9 bases aligning to TRBD2. V lost 3 bases to trimming and J lost 7 bases; unmatched junction nucleotides: 16. The CDR3 contains 18 residues. The germline gives CDR1 SGDLS, CDR2 YYNGEE. The DNA of the CDR3 is TGTGCCAGCAGCGCCCCCGTAAGCGGGGGGTCTGAGGACGGGGAGCTGTTTTTT. Protein sequence: CASSAPVSGGSEDGELFF.

The chain employs TRBV28 and TRBJ1-4; TRBD1 agrees at 7 bases. J lost 6 bases, V lost 5 bases, and 6 bases had no gene match. Germline CDR1 reads MDHEN; CDR2 reads SYDVKM. This CDR3 comprises 14 residues. The CDR3: CASSQGGLDEKLFF. The DNA of the CDR3 is TGTGCCAGCAGTCAAGGGGGCCTAGATGAAAAACTGTTTTTT.

The chain couples TRBV5-6 to TRBJ2-7; D gene unclear. Germline lookup yields CDR1 SGHDT and CDR2 YYEEEE. V was pared by 1 base and J by 1 base, with 3 bases between. The CDR3 is made up of 12 amino acids. The CDR3 region is CASSLSSYEQYF. CDR3 DNA sequence: TGTGCCAGCAGCTTGTCTTCCTACGAGCAGTACTTC.

This clone was found a few times. This rearrangement joins TRBV7-3 to TRBJ1-6; no firm D call. Germline V lookup: CDR1 SGHTA, CDR2 FQGTGA. The V and J ends lost 1 base and 6 bases respectively, with 10 bases between them. CDR3 length: 15 residues. The CDR3 sequence is CASSLNADFNSPLHF. The CDR3 coding sequence is TGTGCCAGCAGCTTAAACGCGGACTTTAATTCACCCCTCCACTTT. Complete variable domain (other parts from reference TRBV7-3 and TRBJ1-6): GAGVSQTPSNKVTEKGKYVELRCDPISGHTALYWYRQSLGQGPEFLIYFQGTGAADDSGLPNDRFFAVRPEGSVSTLKIQRTERGDSAVYLCASSLNADFNSPLHFGNGTRLTVT.

The sample holds a few counts of this clone. V and J are TRBV28 and TRBJ1-1; maybe TRBD1 (5 bases). Germline V CDR1 and CDR2: MDHEN, SYDVKM. The CDR3 sequence is 16 residues long. Trimming removed 0 bases at V and 1 base at J, with 12 bases between. The CDR3, as DNA: TGTGCCAGCAGTTTATGGCTCGACGGACAGAACACTGAAGCTTTCTTT. Translation gives CASSLWLDGQNTEAFF.

The chain is built from TRBV7-2 and TRBJ1-6; no clear D. From germline, CDR1 is SGHTA and CDR2 FQGNSA. V lost 5 bases and J 7 bases, leaving 18 bases between the germline ends. This CDR3 is 16 amino acids long. CDR3: CASSPYIILVNSPLHF. The CDR3 nucleotides read TGTGCCAGCAGCCCCTATATCATCTTAGTGAATTCACCCCTCCACTTT.

This chain uses TRBV27 with TRBJ2-1; TRBD1 aligns across 8 bases. The J segment lost 0 bases and the V segment lost 4 bases, leaving 8 bases of the junction unmatched. The CDR3 extends over 17 amino acids. Germline CDR1 MNHEY, CDR2 SMNVEV (reference sequence). The CDR3 nucleotides read TGTGCCAGCAGTTCCAAGGACAGGGTGAGCTCCTACAATGAGCAGTTCTTC. The encoded protein is CASSSKDRVSSYNEQFF.

This rearrangement joins TRBV28 to TRBJ2-3; 11 bases are a match to TRBD1. J gave up 6 bases and V 8 bases, and 10 bases lay outside the gene matches. The CDR3 runs 15 residues. Looked up from germline, CDR1 is MDHEN and CDR2 is SYDVKM. CDR3 loop: CASHSPGTGGDTQYF. CDR3 DNA: TGTGCCAGCCACAGTCCCGGGACAGGGGGGGATACGCAGTATTTT.

The J gene is TRBJ1-1, the V gene TRBV19; weak D call: TRBD1 (5 bases). CDR3 length: 13 amino acids. Germline lookup yields CDR1 LNHDA and CDR2 SQIVND (reference sequence). Trimming removed 5 bases at V and 8 bases at J, with 15 bases between. The CDR3 region is CASSPGGTREAFF. The CDR3, as DNA: TGTGCCAGTAGTCCGGGAGGGACTCGAGAAGCTTTCTTT.